This is a list of T cell receptor beta chains from one sample in a study of identical twins. MiXCR was run by TCRdb on the 5' RACE reads, yielding one entry per CDR3 protein. The sample gives fewer than 650,000 distinct CDR3 sequences, around a tenth of which show up once; approximately 3.2% is in the top ten. The same sample was also studied in work on yellow fever vaccine responses in identical twins.

Sequenced: PBMCs. The origin of the receptors is a woman in her late teens or twenties in good health. CDR3s include the opening cysteine and the closing phenylalanine or tryptophan. A D gene is named only where the DNA matches it firmly. A row's size may be missing; if present it is once, few, many or a size class.

abundance: .
len: 14
d_gene: .
v_gene: TRBV7-9
j_gene: TRBJ2-7
CDR3nt: TGTGCCAGCAGCTTAGAAGGTCTGGGGGACGAGCAGTACTTC
CDR3aa: CASSLEGLGDEQYF

abundance: .
len: 15
d_gene: .
v_gene: TRBV15
j_gene: TRBJ1-4
CDR3nt: TGTGCCACCAGCGGGGAAGGGGGGACTAATGAAAAACTGTTTTTT
CDR3aa: CATSGEGGTNEKLFF

abundance: .
len: 13
d_gene: .
v_gene: TRBV20-1
j_gene: TRBJ2-5
CDR3nt: TGCAGTGCCCTGGGACCCCGGCGGGAGACCCAGTACTTC
CDR3aa: CSALGPRRETQYF

abundance: few
len: 14
d_gene: .
v_gene: TRBV3-1
j_gene: TRBJ1-1
CDR3nt: TGTGCCAGCAGCTCGACTGCAGCTAACACTGAAGCTTTCTTT
CDR3aa: CASSSTAANTEAFF

abundance: many
len: 14
d_gene: .
v_gene: TRBV12-3/TRBV12-4
j_gene: TRBJ2-2
CDR3nt: TGTGCCAGCAGTTTGGGCAGATCCACCGGGGAGCTGTTTTTT
CDR3aa: CASSLGRSTGELFF

abundance: many
len: 13
d_gene: TRBD1
v_gene: TRBV5-1
j_gene: TRBJ2-5
CDR3nt: TGCGCCAGCAGCTTAGGGGGCGGAGAGACCCAGTACTTC
CDR3aa: CASSLGGGETQYF

abundance: .
len: 14
d_gene: TRBD1
v_gene: TRBV6-2/TRBV6-3
j_gene: TRBJ2-5
CDR3nt: TGTGCCAGCAGTCCCGGGACAGAGCAAGAGACCCAGTGCTTC
CDR3aa: CASSPGTEQETQCF

abundance: few
len: 14
d_gene: TRBD1
v_gene: TRBV20-1
j_gene: TRBJ1-2
CDR3nt: TGCAGTGCTAGACCGGACAGGGGAAGTGGTGGCTACACCTTC
CDR3aa: CSARPDRGSGGYTF

abundance: many
len: 16
d_gene: .
v_gene: TRBV7-9
j_gene: TRBJ2-2
CDR3nt: TGTGCCAGCAGCAGAACCGGGACACTCAACACCGGGGAGCTGTTTTTT
CDR3aa: CASSRTGTLNTGELFF

abundance: many
len: 13
d_gene: TRBD1
v_gene: TRBV27
j_gene: TRBJ1-1
CDR3nt: TGTGCCAGCAGCCCTGGGACAGGCACTGAAGCTTTCTTT
CDR3aa: CASSPGTGTEAFF

abundance: many
len: 14
d_gene: .
v_gene: TRBV2
j_gene: TRBJ2-7
CDR3nt: TGTGCCAGCAGTGAGCAGGGCCTCTCCTACGAGCAGTACTTC
CDR3aa: CASSEQGLSYEQYF

abundance: many
len: 15
d_gene: TRBD1
v_gene: TRBV5-1
j_gene: TRBJ1-5
CDR3nt: TGCGCCAGCAGCTTGGGGACAGGGGCCGGGCAGCCCCAGCATTTT
CDR3aa: CASSLGTGAGQPQHF

abundance: few
len: 15
d_gene: TRBD1
v_gene: TRBV12-3/TRBV12-4
j_gene: TRBJ2-7
CDR3nt: TGTGCCAGCAGCGCAATCGGACAGGGGAGCAACGAGCAGTACTTC
CDR3aa: CASSAIGQGSNEQYF

abundance: .
len: 14
d_gene: .
v_gene: TRBV29-1
j_gene: TRBJ2-2
CDR3nt: TGCAGCGTCCCTCGGGCAGGGGACACCGGGGAGCTGTTTTTT
CDR3aa: CSVPRAGDTGELFF

abundance: few
len: 14
d_gene: .
v_gene: TRBV20-1
j_gene: TRBJ2-5
CDR3nt: TGCAGTGCTAACCCCGTCACAGCTCAAGAGACCCAGTACTTC
CDR3aa: CSANPVTAQETQYF

abundance: .
len: 16
d_gene: .
v_gene: TRBV7-8
j_gene: TRBJ2-1
CDR3nt: TGTGCCAGCAGCCCAAGAGCGGGTTGGTCCTACAATGAGCAGTTCTTC
CDR3aa: CASSPRAGWSYNEQFF

abundance: .
len: 16
d_gene: .
v_gene: TRBV2
j_gene: TRBJ2-7
CDR3nt: TGTGCCAGCAGTGGAATGATGGGGTCGGGGTCCTACGAGCAGTACTTC
CDR3aa: CASSGMMGSGSYEQYF

abundance: .
len: 19
d_gene: TRBD2
v_gene: TRBV10-3
j_gene: TRBJ2-6
CDR3nt: TGTGCCATCTCCGCTAGCGGGGGCTCTTTGAGCTCTGGGGCCAACGTCCTGACTTTC
CDR3aa: CAISASGGSLSSGANVLTF

abundance: few
len: 15
d_gene: TRBD1
v_gene: TRBV27
j_gene: TRBJ2-7
CDR3nt: TGTGCCAGCAGACCGAAGGGACAGGGGGTAAACGAGCAGTACTTC
CDR3aa: CASRPKGQGVNEQYF

abundance: few
len: 15
d_gene: TRBD2
v_gene: TRBV2
j_gene: TRBJ2-2
CDR3nt: TGTGCCAGCAGACGCGGGGGGCCGAACACCGGGGAGCTGTTTTTT
CDR3aa: CASRRGGPNTGELFF

abundance: .
len: 17
d_gene: TRBD2
v_gene: TRBV5-4
j_gene: TRBJ2-5
CDR3nt: TGTGCCAGCAGCAACAAACTAGCGGGGGGGCGGCAAGAGACCCAGTACTTC
CDR3aa: CASSNKLAGGRQETQYF

abundance: many
len: 14
d_gene: .
v_gene: TRBV14
j_gene: TRBJ2-1
CDR3nt: TGTGCCAGCAGCCAATGGACAGACTACAATGAGCAGTTCTTC
CDR3aa: CASSQWTDYNEQFF

abundance: many
len: 16
d_gene: .
v_gene: TRBV4-3
j_gene: TRBJ2-3
CDR3nt: TGCGCCAGCAGCCAAGATTCAGACCTTTACACAGATACGCAGTATTTT
CDR3aa: CASSQDSDLYTDTQYF

abundance: many
len: 13
d_gene: TRBD1
v_gene: TRBV20-1
j_gene: TRBJ2-5
CDR3nt: TGCAGTGCAACCGGACAGGAACAAGAGACCCAGTACTTC
CDR3aa: CSATGQEQETQYF

abundance: many
len: 16
d_gene: TRBD1
v_gene: TRBV5-1
j_gene: TRBJ2-5
CDR3nt: TGCGCCAGCAGCTCTACAGGGGGCAATGTCAAAGAGACCCAGTACTTC
CDR3aa: CASSSTGGNVKETQYF

abundance: few
len: 14
d_gene: .
v_gene: TRBV6-1
j_gene: TRBJ2-7
CDR3nt: TGTGCCAGCAGTGAAAGAAGTAAGGGGGGAGAGCAGTACTTC
CDR3aa: CASSERSKGGEQYF

abundance: .
len: 16
d_gene: .
v_gene: TRBV5-1
j_gene: TRBJ1-2
CDR3nt: TGCGCCAGCAGCGGCGCATTTGGACTTCCTAACTATGGCTACACCTTC
CDR3aa: CASSGAFGLPNYGYTF